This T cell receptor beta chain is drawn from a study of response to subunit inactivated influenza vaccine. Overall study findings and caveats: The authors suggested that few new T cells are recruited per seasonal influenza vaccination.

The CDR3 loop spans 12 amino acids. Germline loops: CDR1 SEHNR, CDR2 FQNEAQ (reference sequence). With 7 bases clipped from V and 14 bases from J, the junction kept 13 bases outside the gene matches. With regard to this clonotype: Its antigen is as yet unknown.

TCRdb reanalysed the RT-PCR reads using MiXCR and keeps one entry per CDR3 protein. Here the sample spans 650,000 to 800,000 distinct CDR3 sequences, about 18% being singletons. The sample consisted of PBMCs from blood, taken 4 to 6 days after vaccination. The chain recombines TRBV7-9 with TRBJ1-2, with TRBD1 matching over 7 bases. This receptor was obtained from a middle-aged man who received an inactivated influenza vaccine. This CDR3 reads CASTAAGAGGTF. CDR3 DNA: TGTGCCAGCACCGCAGCCGGTGCAGGGGGGACCTTC.